The TCR beta chain described here comes from a study of CD4 and CD8 cells across lung adenocarcinoma regions. TCRdb itself ran the PCR reads through MiXCR, one entry per CDR3 protein. Found here are some 11,000 distinct CDR3 sequences, about 48% of them singletons; the top ten hold 20%. Trimming took 7 bases from V and 2 from J, leaving 10 bases between them. The CDR3 extends over 13 amino acids. The germline V gene encodes CDR1 MNHEY and CDR2 SMNVEV (reference sequence). Localized lung adenocarcinoma, a non-small cell lung cancer, affected the donors. Sample: CD4+ T cells from the center of a lung tumor. This chain links TRBV27 with TRBJ2-3; D is undetermined. The receptor was derived from a male donor with lung adenocarcinoma. The CD4 and CD8 labels of this study may be unreliable. The CDR3, as DNA: TGTGCCAGCACCGACCTGATCACAGATACGCAGTATTTT. Translating it yields CASTDLITDTQYF.